This is a list of T cell receptor beta chains from one sample in a study of T cells after yellow fever vaccination. From the 5' RACE reads, TCRdb called clonotypes with MiXCR, one entry per CDR3 protein. The repertoire consists of some 350,000 distinct CDR3 sequences, with 3.5% to 4.5% occurring once and the leading ten covering roughly 24%. This specimen consisted of PBMCs, obtained 5 days after the yellow fever booster vaccination. These receptors were collected from a man younger than 35 who received the YFV17D yellow fever vaccine. Each CDR3 is given with its conserved first and last residue.

v_call	j_call	cdr3_aa
TRBV5-1	TRBJ2-6	CASSLMSAGANVLTF
TRBV5-5	TRBJ2-7	CASSLTLAAYEQYF
TRBV5-6	TRBJ2-3	CASSLGTSGAHTDTQYF
TRBV7-2	TRBJ1-5	CASSSGTGGKGQPQHF
TRBV5-1	TRBJ1-4	CASSYAGQDLNEKLFF
TRBV20-1	TRBJ2-6	CSARQLSGANVLTF
TRBV20-1	TRBJ2-1	CSAREFAGLWGEQFF
TRBV7-7	TRBJ2-2	CASSEPGQGANGELFF
TRBV5-1	TRBJ1-3	CASSLEDSSGNTIYF
TRBV29-1	TRBJ2-3	CSVFRGPSTDTQYF
TRBV7-6	TRBJ2-5	CASTSLKGGRDRGGKEETQYF
TRBV10-1	TRBJ1-2	CASSPSRAGGYTF
TRBV3-1	TRBJ2-5	CASSQAGAGEETQYF
TRBV3-1	TRBJ2-3	CASSQFGGLSSTDTQYF
TRBV5-1	TRBJ2-1	CASSATLAGRIEQFF
TRBV7-6	TRBJ2-1	CASSLIRGGYEQFF
TRBV7-9	TRBJ2-1	CATQTGGRDNEQFF
TRBV7-2	TRBJ2-2	CASSLVWANTGELFF
TRBV7-9	TRBJ2-5	CASSGGGSHFGETQYF
TRBV5-1	TRBJ2-3	CASSLGGDTQYF
TRBV18	TRBJ2-3	CASSRPGQPTDTQYF
TRBV11-2	TRBJ2-1	CASSLDVDEQFF
TRBV5-1	TRBJ2-3	CASSLDLSGGLTQYF
TRBV29-1	TRBJ1-1	CSVEDPQEGSEAFF
TRBV18	TRBJ1-2	CASSPPSFYGYTF
TRBV6-2/TRBV6-3	TRBJ1-5	CASRWTEGNQPQHF
TRBV5-1	TRBJ2-5	CASSIGTEETQYF
TRBV7-9	TRBJ2-2	CASSSGITNTGELFF
TRBV20-1	TRBJ2-3	CSASPTGEGTQYF
TRBV5-6	TRBJ2-3	CASSSMTGVGENTQYF
TRBV4-1	TRBJ1-1	CASSQIGPEGTNTEAFF
TRBV3-1	TRBJ2-5	CASSQDQKTQYF
TRBV5-7	TRBJ1-5	CASSLVGPCQPQHF
TRBV15	TRBJ1-6	CATSRGGRTNSPLHF
TRBV4-2	TRBJ2-3	CASSPTLSDTQYF
TRBV24-1	TRBJ1-2	CATRIDYTGTETNYGYTF
TRBV5-4	TRBJ1-2	CASSFGPDYGYTF
TRBV20-1	TRBJ2-1	CSAREPWTSGGPGVF
TRBV7-2	TRBJ1-4	CASSSTGLAKLFF
TRBV6-2/TRBV6-3	TRBJ1-1	CASSRPRGDLRKKDTEAFF
TRBV27	TRBJ2-7	CASSPRPPGQGHEQYF
TRBV4-1	TRBJ2-1	CASMLSGGVNEQFF
TRBV11-2	TRBJ1-2	CASSLGGVAGDIYGYTF
TRBV7-6	TRBJ1-2	CASSLRSSEGYTF
TRBV24-1	TRBJ2-1	CATSDPRGDKYNEQFF
TRBV6-2/TRBV6-3	TRBJ1-2	CASWTLANYGYTF
TRBV27	TRBJ1-1	CASSLNRGGTEAFF
TRBV20-1	TRBJ1-1	CSARTGREAFF
TRBV12-3/TRBV12-4	TRBJ1-2	CASSPDRSYGYTF
TRBV6-5	TRBJ2-3	CASSYRSWGTDTQYF
TRBV18	TRBJ1-5	CASSPTNQPQHF